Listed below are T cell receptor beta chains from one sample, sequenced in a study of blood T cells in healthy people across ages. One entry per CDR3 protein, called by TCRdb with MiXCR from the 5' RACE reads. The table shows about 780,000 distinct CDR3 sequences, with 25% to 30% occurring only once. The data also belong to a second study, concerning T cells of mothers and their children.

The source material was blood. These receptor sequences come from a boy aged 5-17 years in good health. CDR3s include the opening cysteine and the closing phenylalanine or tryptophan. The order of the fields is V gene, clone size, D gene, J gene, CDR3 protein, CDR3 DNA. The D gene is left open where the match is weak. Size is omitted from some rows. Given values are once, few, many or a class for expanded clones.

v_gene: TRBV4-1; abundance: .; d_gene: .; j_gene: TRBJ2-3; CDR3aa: CASSQVAVTSTDTQYF; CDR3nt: TGCGCCAGCAGCCAGGTAGCGGTTACTAGCACGGATACGCAGTATTTT
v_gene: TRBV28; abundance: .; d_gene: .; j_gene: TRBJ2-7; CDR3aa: CATIEGGPSGNEQYF; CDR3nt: TGTGCCACGATAGAGGGGGGGCCGTCGGGAAACGAGCAGTACTTC
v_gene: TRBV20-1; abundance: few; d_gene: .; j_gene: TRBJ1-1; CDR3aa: CSAREPQGNTEAFF; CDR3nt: TGCAGTGCTAGAGAGCCCCAGGGAAACACTGAAGCTTTCTTT
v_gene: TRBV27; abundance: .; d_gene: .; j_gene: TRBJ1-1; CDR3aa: CASSPTRGLAEAFF; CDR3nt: TGTGCCAGCAGTCCGACAAGGGGTTTGGCTGAAGCTTTCTTT
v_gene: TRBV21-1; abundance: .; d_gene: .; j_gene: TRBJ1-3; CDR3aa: CASSKYSYRGLRNTIYF; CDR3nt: TGTGCCAGCAGCAAATATAGTTACAGGGGATTAAGAAACACCATATATTTT
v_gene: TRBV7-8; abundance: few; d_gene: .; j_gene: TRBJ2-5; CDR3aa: CASSLAVRGTQETQYF; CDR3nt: TGTGCCAGCAGCTTAGCGGTACGGGGGACCCAAGAGACCCAGTACTTC
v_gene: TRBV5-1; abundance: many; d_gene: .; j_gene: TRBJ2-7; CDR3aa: CASSLGPPDEQYF; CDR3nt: TGCGCCAGCAGCTTGGGACCCCCGGACGAGCAGTACTTC
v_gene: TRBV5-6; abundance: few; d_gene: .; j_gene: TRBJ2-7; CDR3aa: CASSLEAQLVREQCF; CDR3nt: TGTGCCAGCAGCTTGGAGGCACAGTTGGTCCGGGAGCAGTGCTTC
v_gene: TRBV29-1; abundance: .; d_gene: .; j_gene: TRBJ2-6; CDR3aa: CSVGDQVGSGANVQTF; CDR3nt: .
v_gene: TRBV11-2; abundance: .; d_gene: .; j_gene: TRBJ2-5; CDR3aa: CASSQQLDSQETQYF; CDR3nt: TGTGCCAGCAGCCAACAACTGGACAGTCAAGAGACCCAGTACTTC
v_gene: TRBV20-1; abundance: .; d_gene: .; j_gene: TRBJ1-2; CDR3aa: CSARDLGQNYGYTF; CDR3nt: TGCAGTGCTAGAGATCTGGGGCAGAACTATGGCTACACCTTC
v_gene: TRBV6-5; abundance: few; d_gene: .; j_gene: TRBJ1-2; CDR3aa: CASSYRVNYGYTF; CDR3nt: TGTGCCAGCAGTTACCGGGTAAACTATGGCTACACCTTC
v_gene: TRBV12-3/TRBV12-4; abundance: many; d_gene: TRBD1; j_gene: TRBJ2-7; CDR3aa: CASSLRDRGSYEQYF; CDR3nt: TGTGCCAGCAGTTTGAGGGACAGGGGTTCCTACGAGCAGTACTTC
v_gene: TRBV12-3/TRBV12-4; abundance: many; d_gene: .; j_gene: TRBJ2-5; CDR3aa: CASSPGLKETQYF; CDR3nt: TGTGCCAGCAGTCCCGGACTTAAAGAGACCCAGTACTTC
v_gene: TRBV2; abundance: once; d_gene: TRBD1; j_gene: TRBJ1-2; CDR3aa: CASRGTGESYGYTF; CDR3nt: TGTGCCAGCAGGGGGACAGGGGAGAGCTATGGCTACACCTTC